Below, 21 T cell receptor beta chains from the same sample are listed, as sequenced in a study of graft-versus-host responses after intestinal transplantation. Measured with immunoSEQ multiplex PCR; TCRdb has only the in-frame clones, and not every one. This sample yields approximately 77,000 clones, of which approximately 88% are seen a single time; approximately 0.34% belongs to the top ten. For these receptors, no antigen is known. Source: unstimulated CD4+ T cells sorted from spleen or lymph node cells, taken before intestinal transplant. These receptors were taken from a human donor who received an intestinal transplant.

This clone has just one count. The CDR3 nucleotides are TGTGCCAGCATAGGGAAAGGGGGCCACGAGCAGTACTTC. Translation gives CASIGKGGHEQYF. This chain joins TRBV6-4 and TRBJ2-7; the match to TRBD1 covers 7 bases. CDR3 size: 13 residues. The V segment lost 7 bases and the J segment 5 bases; nucleotides outside the gene matches: 8. Germline V gene lookup returns CDR1 MRHNA and CDR2 SNTAGT.

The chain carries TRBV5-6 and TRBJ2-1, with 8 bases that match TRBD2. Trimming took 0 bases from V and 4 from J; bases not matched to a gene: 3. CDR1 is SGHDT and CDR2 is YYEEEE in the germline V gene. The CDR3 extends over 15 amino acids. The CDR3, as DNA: TGTGCCAGCAGCTTGGCGGGGGGGCGGTACAATGAGCAGTTCTTC. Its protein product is CASSLAGGRYNEQFF.

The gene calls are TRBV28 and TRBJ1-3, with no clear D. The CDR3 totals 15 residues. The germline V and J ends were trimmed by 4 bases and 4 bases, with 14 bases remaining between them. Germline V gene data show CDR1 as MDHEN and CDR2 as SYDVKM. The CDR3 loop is CASSSARIIGNTIYF. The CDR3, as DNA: TGTGCCAGCAGTTCCGCCAGAATCATCGGAAACACCATATATTTT.

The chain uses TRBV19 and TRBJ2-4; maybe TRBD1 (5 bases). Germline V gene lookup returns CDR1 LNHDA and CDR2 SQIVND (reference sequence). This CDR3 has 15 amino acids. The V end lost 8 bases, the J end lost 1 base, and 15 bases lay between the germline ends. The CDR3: CASSTRGLAKNIQYF. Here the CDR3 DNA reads TGTGCCAGTTCGACAAGGGGCTTGGCCAAAAACATTCAGTACTTC.

The CDR3 protein is CSVEEGQANYGYTF. Here the CDR3 DNA reads TGCAGCGTTGAAGAAGGACAGGCCAACTATGGCTACACCTTC. V usage is TRBV29-1 and J usage is TRBJ1-2; 7 bases agree with TRBD1. The CDR3 loop spans 14 amino acids. Germline CDR1 is SQVTM and CDR2 is ANQGSEA. The ends lost 0 bases at V and 2 bases at J; junction bases unmatched: 3.

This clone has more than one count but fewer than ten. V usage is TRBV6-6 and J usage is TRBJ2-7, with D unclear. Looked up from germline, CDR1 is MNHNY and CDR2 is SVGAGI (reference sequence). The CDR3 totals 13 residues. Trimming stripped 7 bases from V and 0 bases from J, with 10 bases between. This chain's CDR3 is CASTLTASYEQYF. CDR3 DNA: TGTGCCAGCACCTTGACTGCCTCCTACGAGCAGTACTTC.

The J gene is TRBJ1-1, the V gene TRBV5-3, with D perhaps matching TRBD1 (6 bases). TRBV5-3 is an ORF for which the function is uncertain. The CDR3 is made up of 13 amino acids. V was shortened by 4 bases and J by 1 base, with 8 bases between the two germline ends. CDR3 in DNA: TGTGCCAGAAGCAGGGGGTGGAACACTGAAGCTTTCTTT. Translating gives CARSRGWNTEAFF.

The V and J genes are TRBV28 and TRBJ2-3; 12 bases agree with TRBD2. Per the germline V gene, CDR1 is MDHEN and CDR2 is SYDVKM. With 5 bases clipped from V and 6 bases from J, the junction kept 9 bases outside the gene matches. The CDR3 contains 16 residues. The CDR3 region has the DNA TGTGCCAGCAGTCCGTCTAGCGGGAGGGCCGGGGATACGCAGTATTTT. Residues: CASSPSSGRAGDTQYF.

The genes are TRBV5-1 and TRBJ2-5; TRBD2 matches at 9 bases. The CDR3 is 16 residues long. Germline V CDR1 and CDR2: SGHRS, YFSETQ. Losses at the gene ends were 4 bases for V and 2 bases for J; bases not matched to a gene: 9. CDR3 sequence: CASSPTGTSLQETQYF. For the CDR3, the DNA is TGCGCCAGCAGCCCAACAGGGACTAGCCTACAAGAGACCCAGTACTTC.

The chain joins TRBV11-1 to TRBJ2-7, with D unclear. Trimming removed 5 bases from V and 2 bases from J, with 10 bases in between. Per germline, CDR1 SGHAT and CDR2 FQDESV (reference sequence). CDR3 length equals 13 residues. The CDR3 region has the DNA TGTGCCAGCAGCCAACCTCCTACCTACGAGCAGTACTTC. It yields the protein CASSQPPTYEQYF.

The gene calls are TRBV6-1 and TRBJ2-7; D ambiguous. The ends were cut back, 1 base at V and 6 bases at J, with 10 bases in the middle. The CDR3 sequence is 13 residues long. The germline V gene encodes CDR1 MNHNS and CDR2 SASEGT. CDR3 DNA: TGTGCCAGCAGTGAAGTCATCAGTCTCGAGCAGTACTTC. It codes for CASSEVISLEQYF.

This CDR3 is CASSEALGGEQYF. In nucleotides, the CDR3 is TGTGCCAGCAGTGAAGCGCTAGGGGGCGAGCAGTACTTC. This chain links TRBV2 with TRBJ2-7; D might be TRBD1 (6 bases). The CDR3 sequence is 13 residues long. Germline loops: CDR1 SNHLY, CDR2 FYNNEI. Trimming took off 0 bases at V and 6 bases at J, with 9 bases between the two ends.

The DNA of the CDR3 is TGTGCCAGCAGTTTAAGGGGACAGGGTACTAATGAAAAACTGTTTTTT. Protein sequence: CASSLRGQGTNEKLFF. The V gene is TRBV27, the J gene TRBJ1-4; 9 bases match TRBD1. Germline CDR1 is MNHEY and CDR2 is SMNVEV (reference sequence). The CDR3 is 16 residues long. V gave up 2 bases and J gave up 2 bases; unmatched junction bases: 3.

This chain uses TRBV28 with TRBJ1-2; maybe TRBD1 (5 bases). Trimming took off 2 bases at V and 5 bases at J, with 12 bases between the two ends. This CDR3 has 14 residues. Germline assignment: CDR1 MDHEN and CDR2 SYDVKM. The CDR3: CASSLGAGLYGYTF. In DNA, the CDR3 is TGTGCCAGCAGTTTAGGTGCAGGGCTTTATGGCTACACCTTC.

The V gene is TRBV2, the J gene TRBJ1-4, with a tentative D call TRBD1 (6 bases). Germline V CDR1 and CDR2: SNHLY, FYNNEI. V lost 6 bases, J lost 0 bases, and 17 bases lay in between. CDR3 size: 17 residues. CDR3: CASSELGTPSTNEKLFF. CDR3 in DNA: TGTGCCAGCAGCGAGCTTGGGACACCTTCAACTAATGAAAAACTGTTTTTT.

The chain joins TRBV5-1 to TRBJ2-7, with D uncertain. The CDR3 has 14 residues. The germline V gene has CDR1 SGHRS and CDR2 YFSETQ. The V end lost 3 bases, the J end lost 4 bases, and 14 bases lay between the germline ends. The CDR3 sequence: CASSSGLSRYEQYF. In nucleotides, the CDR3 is TGCGCCAGCAGCTCTGGGTTGTCGCGGTACGAGCAGTACTTC. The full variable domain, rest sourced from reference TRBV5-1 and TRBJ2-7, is KAGVTQTPRYLIKTRGQQVTLSCSPISGHRSVSWYQQTPGQGLQFLFEYFSETQRNKGNFPGRFSGRQFSNSRSEMNVSTLELGDSALYLCASSSGLSRYEQYFGPGTRLTVT.

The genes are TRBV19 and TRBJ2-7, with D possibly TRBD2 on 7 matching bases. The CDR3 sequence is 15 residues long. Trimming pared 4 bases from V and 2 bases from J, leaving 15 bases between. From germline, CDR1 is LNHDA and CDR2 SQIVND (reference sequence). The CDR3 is CASSNLRGATYEQYF. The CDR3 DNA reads TGTGCCAGTAGTAACCTCCGGGGGGCCACCTACGAGCAGTACTTC.

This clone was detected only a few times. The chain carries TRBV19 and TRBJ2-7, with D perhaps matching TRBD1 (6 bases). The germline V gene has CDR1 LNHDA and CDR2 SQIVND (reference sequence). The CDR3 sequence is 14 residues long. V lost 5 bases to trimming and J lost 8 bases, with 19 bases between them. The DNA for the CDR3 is TGTGCCAGTAGTCGAACAGTGGGGGCTTCAAAGCAGTACTTC. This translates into CASSRTVGASKQYF.

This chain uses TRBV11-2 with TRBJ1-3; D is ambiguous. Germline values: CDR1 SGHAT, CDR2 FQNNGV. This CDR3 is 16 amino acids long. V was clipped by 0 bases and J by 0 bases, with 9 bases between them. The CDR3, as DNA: TGTGCCAGCAGCTTAGATCTGACTGTCTCTGGAAACACCATATATTTT. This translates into CASSLDLTVSGNTIYF.

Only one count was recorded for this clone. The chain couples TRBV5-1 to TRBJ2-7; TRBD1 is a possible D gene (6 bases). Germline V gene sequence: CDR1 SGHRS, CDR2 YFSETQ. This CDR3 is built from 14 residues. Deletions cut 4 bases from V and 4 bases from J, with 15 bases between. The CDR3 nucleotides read TGCGCCAGCAGCCCACAGGGAAAACAATACGAGCAGTACTTC. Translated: CASSPQGKQYEQYF. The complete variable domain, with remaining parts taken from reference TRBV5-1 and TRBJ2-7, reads KAGVTQTPRYLIKTRGQQVTLSCSPISGHRSVSWYQQTPGQGLQFLFEYFSETQRNKGNFPGRFSGRQFSNSRSEMNVSTLELGDSALYLCASSPQGKQYEQYFGPGTRLTVT.

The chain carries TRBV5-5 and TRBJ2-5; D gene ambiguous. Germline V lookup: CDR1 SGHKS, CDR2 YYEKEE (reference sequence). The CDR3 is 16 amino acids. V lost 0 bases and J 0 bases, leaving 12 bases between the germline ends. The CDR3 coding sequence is TGTGCCAGCAGCTTGGGCGCGGTGTTATACCAAGAGACCCAGTACTTC. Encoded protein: CASSLGAVLYQETQYF. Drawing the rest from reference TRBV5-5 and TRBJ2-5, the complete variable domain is DAGVTQSPTHLIKTRGQQVTLRCSPISGHKSVSWYQQVLGQGPQFIFQYYEKEERGRGNFPDRFSARQFPNYSSELNVNALLLGDSALYLCASSLGAVLYQETQYFGPGTRLLVL.